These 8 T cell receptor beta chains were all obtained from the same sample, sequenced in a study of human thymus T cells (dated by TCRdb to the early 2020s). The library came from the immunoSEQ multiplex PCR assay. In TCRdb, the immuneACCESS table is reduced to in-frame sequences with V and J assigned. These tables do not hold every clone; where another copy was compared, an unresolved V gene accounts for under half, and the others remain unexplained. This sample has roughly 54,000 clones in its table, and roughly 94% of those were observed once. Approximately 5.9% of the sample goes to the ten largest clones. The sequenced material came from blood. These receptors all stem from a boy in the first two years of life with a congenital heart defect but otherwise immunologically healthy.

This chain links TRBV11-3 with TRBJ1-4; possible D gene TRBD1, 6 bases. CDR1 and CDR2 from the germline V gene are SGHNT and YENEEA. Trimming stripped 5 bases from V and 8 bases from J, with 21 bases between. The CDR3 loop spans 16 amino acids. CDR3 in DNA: TGTGCCAGCAGCGCCCAGTCGACCGGAGGGGGGGAAAAACTGTTTTTT. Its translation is CASSAQSTGGGEKLFF.

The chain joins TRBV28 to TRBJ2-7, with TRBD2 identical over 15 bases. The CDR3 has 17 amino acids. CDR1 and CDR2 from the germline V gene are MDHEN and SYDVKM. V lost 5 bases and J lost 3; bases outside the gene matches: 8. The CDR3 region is CASSPPPGLAGGYEQYF. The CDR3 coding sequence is TGTGCCAGCAGTCCTCCTCCGGGACTAGCGGGAGGCTACGAGCAGTACTTC. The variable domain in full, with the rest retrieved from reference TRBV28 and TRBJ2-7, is DVKVTQSSRYLVKRTGEKVFLECVQDMDHENMFWYRQDPGLGLRLIYFSYDVKMKEKGDIPEGYSVSREKKERFSLILESASTNQTSMYLCASSPPPGLAGGYEQYFGPGTRLTVT.

The CDR3 reads CASSPKGWTEAFF. The DNA of the CDR3 is TGCGCCAGCAGCCCCAAGGGTTGGACTGAAGCTTTCTTT. This chain connects TRBV4-1 to TRBJ1-1; D remains ambiguous. Trimming cost V 4 bases and J 5 bases, with 11 bases left between them. The germline gives CDR1 MGHRA, CDR2 YSYEKL. The CDR3 covers 13 residues.

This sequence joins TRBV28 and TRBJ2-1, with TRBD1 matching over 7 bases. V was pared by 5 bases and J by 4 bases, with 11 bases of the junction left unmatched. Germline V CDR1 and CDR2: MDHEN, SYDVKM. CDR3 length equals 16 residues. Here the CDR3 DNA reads TGTGCCAGCAGTCCGCTACGGACAGGTCTTTACAATGAGCAGTTCTTC. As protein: CASSPLRTGLYNEQFF.

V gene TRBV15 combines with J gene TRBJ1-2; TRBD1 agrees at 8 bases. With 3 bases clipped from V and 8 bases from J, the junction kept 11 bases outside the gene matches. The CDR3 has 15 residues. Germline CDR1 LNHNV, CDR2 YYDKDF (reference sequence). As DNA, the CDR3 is TGTGCCACCAGCAGTGATGACAGGGGACGCTGGGGCTACACCTTC. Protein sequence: CATSSDDRGRWGYTF.

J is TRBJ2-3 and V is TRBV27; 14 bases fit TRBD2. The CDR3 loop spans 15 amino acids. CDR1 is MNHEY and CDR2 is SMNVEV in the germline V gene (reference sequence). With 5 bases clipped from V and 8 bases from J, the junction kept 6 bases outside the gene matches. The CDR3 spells CASSVTSGGATTQYF. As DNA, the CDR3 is TGTGCCAGCAGTGTGACTAGCGGGGGGGCGACTACGCAGTATTTT.

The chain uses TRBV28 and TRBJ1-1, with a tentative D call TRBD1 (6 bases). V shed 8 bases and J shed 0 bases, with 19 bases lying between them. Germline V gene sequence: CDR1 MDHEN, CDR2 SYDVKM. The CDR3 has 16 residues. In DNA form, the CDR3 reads TGTGCCAGCTGGGGGCGCGGGATTTTCGTGAACACTGAAGCTTTCTTT. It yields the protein CASWGRGIFVNTEAFF.

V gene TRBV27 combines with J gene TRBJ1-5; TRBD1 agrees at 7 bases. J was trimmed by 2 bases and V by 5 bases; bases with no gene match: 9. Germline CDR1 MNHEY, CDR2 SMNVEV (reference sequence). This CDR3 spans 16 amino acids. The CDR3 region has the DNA TGTGCCAGCAGTGCCTATAGGGACAGCCGCAATCAGCCCCAGCATTTT. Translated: CASSAYRDSRNQPQHF.